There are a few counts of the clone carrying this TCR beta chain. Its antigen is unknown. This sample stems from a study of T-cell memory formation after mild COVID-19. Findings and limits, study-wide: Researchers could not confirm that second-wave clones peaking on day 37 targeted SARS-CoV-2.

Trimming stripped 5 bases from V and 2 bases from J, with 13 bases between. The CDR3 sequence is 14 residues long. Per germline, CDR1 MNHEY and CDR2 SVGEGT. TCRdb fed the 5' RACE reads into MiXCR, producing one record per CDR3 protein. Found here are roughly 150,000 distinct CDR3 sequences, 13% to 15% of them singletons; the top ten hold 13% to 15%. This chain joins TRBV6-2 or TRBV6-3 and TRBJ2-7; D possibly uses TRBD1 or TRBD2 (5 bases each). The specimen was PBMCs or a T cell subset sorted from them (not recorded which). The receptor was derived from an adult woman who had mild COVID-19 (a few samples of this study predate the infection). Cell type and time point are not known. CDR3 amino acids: CASSTGTSTYEQYF. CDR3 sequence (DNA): TGTGCCAGCAGTACCGGGACCTCCACCTACGAGCAGTACTTC.